This entry concerns a single T cell receptor beta chain. From germline, CDR1 is MDHEN and CDR2 SYDVKM. V was trimmed by 5 bases and J by 2 bases, leaving 13 bases between them. The CDR3 covers 14 residues. TCRdb's copy holds only in-frame clones and misses some; the assay was immunoSEQ multiplex PCR. The top ten clones hold 5.1% of a sample with 200,000 to 300,000 clones, approximately 85% of them seen once. This specimen belongs to a study of blood T cell repertoires in COVID-19. The material sequenced was peripheral blood. The chain carries TRBV28 and TRBJ2-7, with D possibly TRBD1 on 6 matching bases. The receptor's source is a man over 45 with COVID-19, enrolled during active disease. CDR3 region: CASSPRTVTYEQYF. CDR3 bases: TGTGCCAGCAGTCCACGGACAGTCACCTACGAGCAGTACTTC.